This record looks at one TCR beta chain sequence and its context. The data belong to a study of blood T cell repertoires in COVID-19. Study context: Samples taken during acute and convalescent COVID-19 were collected in the United States, Italy and Spain. The analysed material was cDNA or gDNA that came from T cells, B-cell-depleted T cells, or PBMCs.

The germline gives CDR1 SGHDT, CDR2 YYEEEE. Trimming cost V 3 bases and J 0 bases; bases outside gene matches: 7. The CDR3 is 17 amino acids. Method: immunoSEQ multiplex PCR; TCRdb's copy keeps in-frame clones and lacks some. The sample has under 200,000 clones, 65% to 85% seen once. The receptor's source is a man aged 65-85 years with active or convalescent COVID-19. The chain uses TRBV5-6 and TRBJ1-5, with 9 positions matching TRBD1. Sequencing was performed on peripheral blood. CDR3 nucleotides: TGTGCCAGCAGCTACCGGGACAGGGATCTTAGCAATCAGCCCCAGCATTTT. This sequence encodes CASSYRDRDLSNQPQHF.